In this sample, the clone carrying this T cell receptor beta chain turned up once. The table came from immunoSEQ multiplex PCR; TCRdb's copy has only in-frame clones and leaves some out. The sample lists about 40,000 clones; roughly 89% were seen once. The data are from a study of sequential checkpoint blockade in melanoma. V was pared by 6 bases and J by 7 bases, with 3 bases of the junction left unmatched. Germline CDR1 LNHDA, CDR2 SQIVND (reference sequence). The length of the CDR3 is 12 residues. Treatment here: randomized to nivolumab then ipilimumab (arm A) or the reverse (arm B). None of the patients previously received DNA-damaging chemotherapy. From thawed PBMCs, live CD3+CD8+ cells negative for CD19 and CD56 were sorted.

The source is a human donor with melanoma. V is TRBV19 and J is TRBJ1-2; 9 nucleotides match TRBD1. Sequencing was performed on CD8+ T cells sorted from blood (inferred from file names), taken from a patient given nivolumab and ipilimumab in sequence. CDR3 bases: TGTGCCAGTAGAACAGGGGGCCTTGGCTACACCTTC. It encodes CASRTGGLGYTF.